This TCR beta chain originates from a study of OX40 agonist ivuxolimab in advanced cancers. About the research overall: People in dose escalation had one of these cancers: hepatocellular carcinoma, melanoma, renal cell or head and neck cancer.

This CDR3 has 13 residues. V was clipped by 1 base and J by 6 bases, with 6 bases between them. Germline CDR1 and CDR2: SEHNR and FQNEAQ (reference sequence). This clone was observed a single time. Its specificity is not known. The data were produced by immunoSEQ multiplex PCR, yet TCRdb's version contains in-frame clones alone and is incomplete. The sample lists tens of thousands of clones, roughly 86% occurring once. The timepoints at which blood was sampled were baseline, cycle 4 day 1, and cycle 7 day 1. Study-level results: The study found that CD8+ T cells averaged more expanded clones than CD4+. Patients who responded partially at 0.1-3.0 mg/kg showed clonal expansion ranking among the lowest.

The sample was CD4+ or CD8+ T cells sorted from blood, taken in a trial of the OX40 agonist ivuxolimab. The chain carries TRBV7-9 and TRBJ2-2; D is unresolved. This receptor was identified in an adult with an advanced solid tumor such as melanoma, head and neck, liver or kidney cancer. CDR3 sequence reads: CASSLVGSGELFF. CDR3 DNA: TGTGCCAGCAGCTTAGTAGGATCCGGGGAGCTGTTTTTT.